The text below deals with one T cell receptor (beta chain). Antigen specificity is unknown. One junction end disagrees with the germline gene, perhaps due to a read error. This sample stems from a study of blood T cells in healthy people across ages. As for the study in general: The template switching approach captured approximately one barcoded beta molecule for every two T cells. Points from the study as a whole: Naive CD4+ cells and diversity were both higher in long-lived donors than in aged donors. A roughly linear age-dependent decrease characterized TCR beta diversity per million T cells.

Germline V gene sequence: CDR1 SGHTA, CDR2 FQGNSA. The CDR3 consists of 15 residues. A sample-barcoded 5' primer and a J-beta primer mix were used in a second PCR of about 7 to 12 cycles. From each sample, at least 3 million paired-end reads containing CDR3 were obtained. TCRdb reanalysed the 5' RACE reads using MiXCR and keeps one entry per CDR3 protein. The table has hundreds of thousands of distinct CDR3 sequences, approximately 52% seen once; the top ten hold approximately 13%. This clonotype originated in a woman of 80 years or more in good health. The source material was blood. The V call is TRBV7-2, the J call TRBJ1-2; 8 nucleotides agree with TRBD1. The CDR3 spells CASSLGQGTNYGHTF. Here the CDR3 DNA reads TGTGCCAGCAGCTTAGGACAGGGGACTAACTATGGCCACACCTTC.